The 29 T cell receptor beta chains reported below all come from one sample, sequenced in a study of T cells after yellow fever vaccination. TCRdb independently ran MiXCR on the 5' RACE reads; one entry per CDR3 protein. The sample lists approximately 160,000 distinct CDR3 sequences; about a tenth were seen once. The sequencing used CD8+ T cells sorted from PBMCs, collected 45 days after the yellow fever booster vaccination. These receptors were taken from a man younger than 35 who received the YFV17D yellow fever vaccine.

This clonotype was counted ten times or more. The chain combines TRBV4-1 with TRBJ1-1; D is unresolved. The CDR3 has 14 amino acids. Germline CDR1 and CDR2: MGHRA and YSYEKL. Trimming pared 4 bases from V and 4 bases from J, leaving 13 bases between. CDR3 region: CASSLRTLGTEAFF. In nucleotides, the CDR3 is TGCGCCAGCAGCCTAAGGACTCTGGGCACTGAAGCTTTCTTT.

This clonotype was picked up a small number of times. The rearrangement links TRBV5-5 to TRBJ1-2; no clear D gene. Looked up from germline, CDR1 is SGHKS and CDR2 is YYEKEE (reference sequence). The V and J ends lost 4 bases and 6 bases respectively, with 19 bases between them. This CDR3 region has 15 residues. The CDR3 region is CASSLKWDYGNGYTF. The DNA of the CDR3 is TGTGCCAGCAGCCTCAAATGGGATTACGGGAATGGCTACACCTTC.

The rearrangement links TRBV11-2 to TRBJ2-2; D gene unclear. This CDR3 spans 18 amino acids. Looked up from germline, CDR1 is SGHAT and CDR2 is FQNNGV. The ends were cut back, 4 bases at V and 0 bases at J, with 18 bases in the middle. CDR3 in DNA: TGTGCCAGCAGCTCCCCTGGATGGGTACTCCCGAACACCGGGGAGCTGTTTTTT. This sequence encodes CASSSPGWVLPNTGELFF.

The DNA for the CDR3 is TGCAGTGCTACTTCCCTCGGAGGACAGGGGACACAAGAGACCCAGTACTTC. Amino acids: CSATSLGGQGTQETQYF. The chain recombines TRBV20-1 with TRBJ2-5; 9 bases are shared with TRBD1. Trimming cost V 4 bases and J 2 bases; bases outside gene matches: 14. The CDR3 extends over 17 amino acids. CDR1 is DFQATT, CDR2 SNEGSKA, per germline (reference sequence).

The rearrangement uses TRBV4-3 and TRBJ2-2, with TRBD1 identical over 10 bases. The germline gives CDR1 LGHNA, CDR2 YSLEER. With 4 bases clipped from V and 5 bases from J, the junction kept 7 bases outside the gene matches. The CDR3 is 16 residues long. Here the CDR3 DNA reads TGCGCCAGCAGCCGATGGGACAGGGGAGGAACCGGGGAGCTGTTTTTT. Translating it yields CASSRWDRGGTGELFF.

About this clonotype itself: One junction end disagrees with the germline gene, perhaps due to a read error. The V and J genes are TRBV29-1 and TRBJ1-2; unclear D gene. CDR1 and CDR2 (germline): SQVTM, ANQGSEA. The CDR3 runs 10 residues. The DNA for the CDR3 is TGCAGCGTTTTAAGGAACGGCCTTATCTTC. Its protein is CSVLRNGLIF.

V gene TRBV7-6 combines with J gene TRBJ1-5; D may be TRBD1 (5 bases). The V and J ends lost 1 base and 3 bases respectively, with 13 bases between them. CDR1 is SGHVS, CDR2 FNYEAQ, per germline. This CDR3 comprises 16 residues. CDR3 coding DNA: TGTGCCAGCAGCTTAGGCCTCGGCAGGGACAATCAGCCCCAGCATTTT. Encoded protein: CASSLGLGRDNQPQHF.

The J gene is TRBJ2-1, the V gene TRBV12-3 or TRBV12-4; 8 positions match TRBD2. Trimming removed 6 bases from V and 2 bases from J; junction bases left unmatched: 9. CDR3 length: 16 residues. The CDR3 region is CASRGRTAGAYNEQFF. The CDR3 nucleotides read TGTGCCAGCAGGGGCCGGACAGCGGGGGCCTACAATGAGCAGTTCTTC.

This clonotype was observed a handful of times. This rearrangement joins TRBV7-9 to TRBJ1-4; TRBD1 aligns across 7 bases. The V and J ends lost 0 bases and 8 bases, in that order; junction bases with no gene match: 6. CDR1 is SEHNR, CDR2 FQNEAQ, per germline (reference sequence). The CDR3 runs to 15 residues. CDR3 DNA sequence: TGTGCCAGCAGCTTAGCCACAGGGGCCTGGGAAAAACTGTTTTTT. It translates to CASSLATGAWEKLFF.

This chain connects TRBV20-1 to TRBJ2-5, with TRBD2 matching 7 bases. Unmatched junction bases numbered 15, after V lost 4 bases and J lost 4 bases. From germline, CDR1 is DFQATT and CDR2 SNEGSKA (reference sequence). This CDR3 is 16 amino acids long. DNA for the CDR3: TGCAGTGCTACTGAACTAGCGTCGAGGGTTTTAGAGACCCAGTACTTC. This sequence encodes CSATELASRVLETQYF.

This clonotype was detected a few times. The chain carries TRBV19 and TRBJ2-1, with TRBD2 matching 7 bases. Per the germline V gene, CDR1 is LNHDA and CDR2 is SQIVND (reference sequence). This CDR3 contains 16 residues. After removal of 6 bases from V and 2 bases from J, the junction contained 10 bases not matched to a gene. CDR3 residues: CASRRDGDYPYNEQFF. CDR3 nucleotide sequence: TGTGCCAGTAGACGAGATGGGGACTACCCCTACAATGAGCAGTTCTTC.

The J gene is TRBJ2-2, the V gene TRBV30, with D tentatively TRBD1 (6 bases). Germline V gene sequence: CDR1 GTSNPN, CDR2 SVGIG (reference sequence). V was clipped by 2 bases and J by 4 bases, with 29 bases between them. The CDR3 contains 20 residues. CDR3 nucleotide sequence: TGTGCCTGGAGTCCTGTCTCAAACCTTTACCTTGGACAGAGCACCGGGGAGCTGTTTTTT. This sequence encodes CAWSPVSNLYLGQSTGELFF. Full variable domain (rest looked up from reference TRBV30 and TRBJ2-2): SQTIHQWPATLVQPVGSPLSLECTVEGTSNPNLYWYRQAAGRGLQLLFYSVGIGQISSEVPQNLSASRPQDRQFILSSKKLLLSDSGFYLCAWSPVSNLYLGQSTGELFFGEGSRLTVL.

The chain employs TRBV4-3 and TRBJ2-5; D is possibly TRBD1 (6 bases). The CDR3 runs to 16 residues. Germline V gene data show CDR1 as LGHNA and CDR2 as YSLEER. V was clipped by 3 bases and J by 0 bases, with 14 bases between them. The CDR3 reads CASSHETGPNQETQYF. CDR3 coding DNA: TGCGCCAGCAGCCATGAGACAGGCCCCAACCAAGAGACCCAGTACTTC.

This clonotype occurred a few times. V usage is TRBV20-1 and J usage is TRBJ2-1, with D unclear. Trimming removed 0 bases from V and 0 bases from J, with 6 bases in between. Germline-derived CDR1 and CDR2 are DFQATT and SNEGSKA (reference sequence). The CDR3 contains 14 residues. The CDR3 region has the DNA TGCAGTGCTAGAGAGTTTGGCTCCTACAATGAGCAGTTCTTC. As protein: CSAREFGSYNEQFF.

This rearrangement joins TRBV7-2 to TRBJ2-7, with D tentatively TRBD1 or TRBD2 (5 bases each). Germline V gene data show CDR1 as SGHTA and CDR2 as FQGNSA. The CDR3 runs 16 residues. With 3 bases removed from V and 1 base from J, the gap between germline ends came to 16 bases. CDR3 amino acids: CASSFQGEARSYEQYF. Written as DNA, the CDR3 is TGTGCCAGCAGCTTCCAGGGAGAGGCCCGATCCTACGAGCAGTACTTC.

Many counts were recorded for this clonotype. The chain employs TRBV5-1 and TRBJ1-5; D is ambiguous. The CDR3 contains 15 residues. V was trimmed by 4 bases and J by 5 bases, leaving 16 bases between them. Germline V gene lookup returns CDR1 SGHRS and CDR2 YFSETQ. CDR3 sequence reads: CASSALGGEDQPQHF. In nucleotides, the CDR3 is TGCGCCAGCAGCGCATTAGGCGGGGAGGATCAGCCCCAGCATTTT.

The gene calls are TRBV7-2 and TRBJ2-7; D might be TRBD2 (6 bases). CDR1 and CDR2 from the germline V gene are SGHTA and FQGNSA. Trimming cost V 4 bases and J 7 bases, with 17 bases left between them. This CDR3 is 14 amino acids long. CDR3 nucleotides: TGTGCCAGCAGCTCGGGACTGGTAGGCGGAGAGCAGTACTTC. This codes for CASSSGLVGGEQYF.

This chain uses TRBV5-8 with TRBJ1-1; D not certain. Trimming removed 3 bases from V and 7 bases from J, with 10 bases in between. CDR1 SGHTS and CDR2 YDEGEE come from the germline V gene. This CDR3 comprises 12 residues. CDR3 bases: TGTGCCAGCAGCTGGAGATCATATGAAGCTTTCTTT. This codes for CASSWRSYEAFF.

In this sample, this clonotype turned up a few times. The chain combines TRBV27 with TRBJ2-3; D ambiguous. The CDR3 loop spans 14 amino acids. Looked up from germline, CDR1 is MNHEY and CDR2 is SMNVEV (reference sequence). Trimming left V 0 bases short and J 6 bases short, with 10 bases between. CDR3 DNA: TGTGCCAGCAGTTTATCAGGCAGGCTCGATACGCAGTATTTT. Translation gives CASSLSGRLDTQYF.

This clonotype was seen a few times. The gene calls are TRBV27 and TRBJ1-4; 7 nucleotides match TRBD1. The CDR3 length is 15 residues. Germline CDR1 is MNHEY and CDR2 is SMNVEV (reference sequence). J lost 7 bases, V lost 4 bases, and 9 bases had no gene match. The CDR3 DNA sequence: TGTGCCAGCAGTTCCCTCTCGACAGGGAGTGAAAAACTGTTTTTT. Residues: CASSSLSTGSEKLFF.

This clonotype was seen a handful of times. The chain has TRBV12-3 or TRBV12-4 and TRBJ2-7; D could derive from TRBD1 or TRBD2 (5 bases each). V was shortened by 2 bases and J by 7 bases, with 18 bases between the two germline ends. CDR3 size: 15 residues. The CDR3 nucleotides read TGTGCCAGCAGTTTATCCGGGGCCCGCTCCGGGGAGCAGTACTTC. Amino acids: CASSLSGARSGEQYF.

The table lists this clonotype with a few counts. The CDR3 bases are TGTGCCAGCAGCTTAGCCCCAGATAATTCACCCCTCCACTTT. It yields the protein CASSLAPDNSPLHF. V is TRBV7-9 and J is TRBJ1-6; D is uncertain. The ends were cut back, 0 bases at V and 5 bases at J, with 5 bases in the middle. Germline loops: CDR1 SEHNR, CDR2 FQNEAQ (reference sequence). The CDR3 sequence is 14 residues long.

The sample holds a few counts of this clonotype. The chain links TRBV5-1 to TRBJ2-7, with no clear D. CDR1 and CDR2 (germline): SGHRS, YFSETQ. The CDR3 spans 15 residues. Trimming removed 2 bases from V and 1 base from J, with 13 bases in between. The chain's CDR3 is CASSFGTVESYEQYF. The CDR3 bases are TGCGCCAGCAGCTTTGGTACAGTGGAGTCCTACGAGCAGTACTTC.

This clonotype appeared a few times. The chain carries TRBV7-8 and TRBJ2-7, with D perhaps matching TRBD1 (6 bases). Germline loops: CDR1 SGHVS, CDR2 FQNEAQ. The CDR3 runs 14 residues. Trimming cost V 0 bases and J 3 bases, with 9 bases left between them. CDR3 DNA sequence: TGTGCCAGCAGCTTAGCCAGGGGATACTACGAGCAGTACTTC. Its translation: CASSLARGYYEQYF. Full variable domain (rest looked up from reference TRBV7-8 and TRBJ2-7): GAGVSQSPRYKVAKRGQDVALRCDPISGHVSLFWYQQALGQGPEFLTYFQNEAQLDKSGLPSDRFFAERPEGSVSTLKIQRTQQEDSAVYLCASSLARGYYEQYFGPGTRLTVT.

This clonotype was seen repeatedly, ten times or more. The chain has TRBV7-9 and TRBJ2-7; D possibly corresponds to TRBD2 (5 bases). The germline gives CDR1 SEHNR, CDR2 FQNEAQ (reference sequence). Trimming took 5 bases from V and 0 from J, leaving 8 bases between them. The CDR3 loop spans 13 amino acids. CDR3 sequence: CASSKEDSYEQYF. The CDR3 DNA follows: TGTGCCAGCAGCAAGGAGGACTCCTACGAGCAGTACTTC. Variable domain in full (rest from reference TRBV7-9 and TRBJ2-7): DTGVSQNPRHKITKRGQNVTFRCDPISEHNRLYWYRQTLGQGPEFLTYFQNEAQLEKSRLLSDRFSAERPKGSFSTLEIQRTEQGDSAMYLCASSKEDSYEQYFGPGTRLTVT.

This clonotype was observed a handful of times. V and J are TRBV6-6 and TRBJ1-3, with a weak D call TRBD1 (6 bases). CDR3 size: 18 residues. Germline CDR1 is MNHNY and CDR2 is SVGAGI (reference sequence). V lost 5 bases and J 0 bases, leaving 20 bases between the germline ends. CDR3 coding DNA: TGTGCCAGCAGTGAACAGTACCAGGGGTCCAGCTCTGGAAACACCATATATTTT. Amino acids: CASSEQYQGSSSGNTIYF.

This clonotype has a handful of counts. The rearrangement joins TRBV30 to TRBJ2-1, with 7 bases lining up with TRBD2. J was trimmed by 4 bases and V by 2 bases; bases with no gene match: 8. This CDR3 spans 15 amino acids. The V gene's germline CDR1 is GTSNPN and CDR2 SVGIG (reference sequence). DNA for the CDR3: TGTGCCTGGAGTCAGTTTCCTAGCGGATACAATGAGCAGTTCTTC. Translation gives CAWSQFPSGYNEQFF. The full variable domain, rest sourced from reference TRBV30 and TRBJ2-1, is SQTIHQWPATLVQPVGSPLSLECTVEGTSNPNLYWYRQAAGRGLQLLFYSVGIGQISSEVPQNLSASRPQDRQFILSSKKLLLSDSGFYLCAWSQFPSGYNEQFFGPGTRLTVL.

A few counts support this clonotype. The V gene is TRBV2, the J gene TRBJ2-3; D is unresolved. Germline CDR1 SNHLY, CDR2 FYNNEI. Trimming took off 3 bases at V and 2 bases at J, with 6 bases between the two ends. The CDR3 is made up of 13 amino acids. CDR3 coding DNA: TGTGCCAGCAGTGAGGAAACCACAGATACGCAGTATTTT. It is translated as CASSEETTDTQYF.

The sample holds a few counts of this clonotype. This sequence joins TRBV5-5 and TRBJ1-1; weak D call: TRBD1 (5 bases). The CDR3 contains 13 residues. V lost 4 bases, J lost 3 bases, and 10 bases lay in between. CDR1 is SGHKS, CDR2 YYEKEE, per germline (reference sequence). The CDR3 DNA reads TGTGCCAGCAGCCGACTGGGGGACACTGAAGCTTTCTTT. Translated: CASSRLGDTEAFF.